The TCR beta chain described here comes from a study of cytomegalovirus exposure and HLA in healthy donors. General observations from the study: The listing of 150 or so TCR beta chains classed them as cytomegalovirus-associated. Most of the TCR beta V segments (in an earlier analysis) were productive either about 90% or about 30% of the time. The authors later linked a missense DCLRE1C variant to TCR beta V- and J-gene trimming.

Researchers ran the PCR with 60 Vbeta and 13 Jbeta primers. TCRdb's table, derived via immunoSEQ multiplex PCR, lists solely in-frame clones and lacks some. Among about 100,000 clones listed, approximately 76% were seen once. In the case of this clone: Its antigen is still unknown.

CDR3 length: 16 residues. J lost 1 base, V lost 3 bases, and 7 bases had no gene match. Germline assignment: CDR1 KGHSH and CDR2 LQKENI. The TCR was taken from a man aged 40-49 years in good health and CMV-seronegative. What was sequenced was PBMCs. The chain carries TRBV18 and TRBJ1-1, with 8 bases that match TRBD1. Here the CDR3 DNA reads TGTGCCAGCTCACCGATGACAGGGGTGGAGAACACTGAAGCTTTCTTT. It is translated as CASSPMTGVENTEAFF.